Sequencing of this TCR beta chain was carried out in a study of tumor-infiltrating lymphocytes in primary liver carcinoma. Study context: Among the tumors, stages were T1-T3 N0M0 and sizes roughly 4.2 to 10 cm.

Between roughly 17 and 31 mg of unsorted bulk tissue served as the source from which RNA and DNA were co-extracted. CDR1 is SGHVS and CDR2 is FQNEAQ in the germline V gene. CDR3 length: 16 residues. A remark on this clonotype: As yet, its antigen is unknown. A much larger clone differs from this one at a single base, so this may be a read error.

The authors made TCR beta cDNA from around 500 ng total RNA with a constant-region primer. Library construction for TCR beta comprised three nested multiplex PCR rounds performed with slightly modified ARM-PCR. With TRBV1-TRBV30 forward primers and a C-beta reverse primer, the first two PCR rounds were run for roughly 9 cycles each. TCRdb passed the multiplex PCR reads through MiXCR, listing each CDR3 protein once. The table records roughly 120,000 distinct CDR3 sequences, 50% to 65% of them present only once. Overall study results and limits: Researchers report that only about 7.5-24% of top clones turned up in all five tumor regions. Blood fell significantly below tumors in its top-250-clone fraction (p = 0.039). Pairs of tumor regions overlapped more than tumor-adjacent and tumor-blood pairs did.

The chain is built from TRBV7-8 and TRBJ2-3; the match to TRBD2 covers 8 bases. The sequenced sample consisted of liver tumor tissue from sampling region 1. Sample subset: tumor region T1, superior pole. The receptor was isolated from a woman aged 55-70 years with primary liver carcinoma and hepatitis B virus infection. CDR3 DNA: TGTGCCAACAGCCGGGCGGGAGGCCTCATCACAGATACGCAGTATTTT. Its translation is CANSRAGGLITDTQYF.